Listed below are T cell receptor beta chains from one sample, sequenced in a study of sequential checkpoint blockade in melanoma. Repertoires were generated with immunoSEQ multiplex PCR, while TCRdb's copy carries only in-frame clones and drops some. The sample carries about 9,600 clones, approximately 25% recorded once. This material consisted of tumor tissue (inferred from file names), taken from a patient given nivolumab and ipilimumab in sequence. The receptors derive from a human donor with melanoma. The CDR3 runs from the conserved cysteine through the conserved F or W. A D gene is named only where the DNA matches it firmly. A clone size is listed for some rows: how often the clone was seen (once, few, many), or a class if it is expanded.

size	V	J	D	CDR3	DNA
.	TRBV5-1	TRBJ1-2	.	CASSRQAGNYGYTF	TGCGCCAGCAGCCGCCAGGCAGGAAACTATGGCTACACCTTC
once	TRBV18	TRBJ1-3	.	CASSPGPGAGNTIYF	TGTGCCAGCTCACCAGGTCCCGGGGCTGGAAACACCATATATTTT
medium-sized	TRBV6-8	TRBJ2-7	.	CASSYGGGGYEQYF	TGTGCCAGCAGTTACGGAGGGGGCGGGTACGAGCAGTACTTC
medium-sized	TRBV14	TRBJ1-1	.	CASSQEDETVNTEAFF	TGTGCCAGCAGCCAAGAAGACGAGACAGTGAACACTGAAGCTTTCTTT
.	TRBV6-8	TRBJ2-5	TRBD2	CASSVLAGGRGETQYF	TGTGCCAGCAGTGTACTAGCGGGAGGTCGGGGGGAGACCCAGTACTTC
few	TRBV6-8	TRBJ2-6	.	CASRDPGTPQSGANVLTF	TGTGCCAGCAGGGACCCAGGGACCCCTCAATCTGGGGCCAACGTCCTGACTTTC
.	TRBV29-1	TRBJ1-1	.	CSAFFGANTEAFF	TGCAGCGCCTTCTTCGGGGCGAACACTGAAGCTTTCTTT
few	TRBV28	TRBJ2-5	.	CASSFKLGGVRETQYF	TGTGCCAGCAGTTTTAAGTTGGGGGGAGTCCGGGAGACCCAGTACTTC
.	TRBV6-8	TRBJ1-6	.	CASSLLGSSAPLHF	TGTGCCAGCAGCCTTCTAGGATCGTCAGCACCCCTCCACTTT
many	TRBV9	TRBJ1-2	.	CASSVSPEAGSQYGYTF	TGTGCCAGCAGCGTATCCCCCGAAGCGGGAAGTCAGTATGGCTACACCTTC
.	TRBV6-8	TRBJ1-1	TRBD1	CASSYRTQGVKEAFF	TGTGCCAGCAGTTACCGGACACAGGGGGTCAAGGAAGCTTTCTTT
.	TRBV29-1	TRBJ1-5	.	CSVMGTEGSGSNQPQHF	TGCAGCGTTATGGGCACGGAGGGGTCAGGCAGCAATCAGCCCCAGCATTTT
few	TRBV11-3	TRBJ2-4	TRBD1	CASSPLPGQGPYIQYF	TGTGCCAGCAGCCCGCTTCCGGGACAGGGGCCATACATTCAGTACTTC
.	TRBV15	TRBJ1-2	.	CATSRDGSNYGYTF	TGTGCCACCAGCAGGGACGGCTCTAACTATGGCTACACCTTC
few	TRBV4-1	TRBJ1-6	.	CASSQEYSGLRLNSPLHF	TGCGCCAGCAGCCAAGAGTACTCAGGGCTACGGTTGAATTCACCCCTCCACTTT
few	TRBV29-1	TRBJ1-1	TRBD1	CSVGTGGGWEAFF	TGCAGCGTTGGCACAGGGGGTGGATGGGAAGCTTTCTTT
.	TRBV10-2	TRBJ2-5	TRBD1	CATRTGRGLETQYF	TGCGCCACCAGAACAGGCAGGGGGCTGGAGACCCAGTACTTC
few	TRBV25-1	TRBJ1-2	.	CASSDLNYGYTF	TGTGCCAGCAGTGACCTTAACTATGGCTACACCTTC
.	TRBV11-3	TRBJ2-2	.	CASSLGTRLLNTGELFF	TGTGCCAGCAGCTTAGGGACAAGGCTATTGAACACCGGGGAGCTGTTTTTT
many	TRBV23-1	TRBJ1-2	.	CASRKAQGGGYGYTF	TGCGCCAGCAGGAAAGCTCAGGGCGGTGGCTATGGCTACACCTTC
.	TRBV19	TRBJ2-1	TRBD2	CASSTSGSSYNEQFF	TGTGCCAGTAGTACTAGCGGGAGCTCCTACAATGAGCAGTTCTTC
.	TRBV19	TRBJ1-3	.	CASTPGSSGNTIYF	TGTGCCAGTACACCGGGCAGCTCTGGAAACACCATATATTTT
few	TRBV28	TRBJ1-1	.	CASSYSGLDEAFF	TGTGCCAGCAGTTACTCAGGGTTGGATGAAGCTTTCTTT
.	TRBV19	TRBJ2-1	TRBD2	CASSRSGGGYNEQFF	TGTGCCAGTAGTAGAAGCGGGGGGGGATACAATGAGCAGTTCTTC
few	TRBV6-8	TRBJ1-1	.	CAISQQNTEAFF	TGTGCCATCAGCCAACAGAACACTGAAGCTTTCTTT
many	TRBV6-8	TRBJ1-1	.	CASSYAVNTEAFF	TGTGCCAGCAGTTACGCGGTGAACACTGAAGCTTTCTTT
.	TRBV28	TRBJ2-7	TRBD1	CASSRQGAYEQYF	TGTGCCAGCAGTAGACAGGGCGCCTACGAGCAGTACTTC
many	TRBV11-3	TRBJ2-7	.	CASSLSAGSYEQYF	TGTGCCAGCAGCTTATCAGCAGGTTCCTACGAGCAGTACTTC
.	TRBV28	TRBJ1-2	.	CASSLSRARGYTF	TGTGCCAGCAGTTTATCCAGGGCTCGTGGCTACACCTTC
many	TRBV11-3	TRBJ2-3	.	CASSLVPDTDTQYF	TGTGCCAGCAGCTTAGTGCCGGACACAGATACGCAGTATTTT